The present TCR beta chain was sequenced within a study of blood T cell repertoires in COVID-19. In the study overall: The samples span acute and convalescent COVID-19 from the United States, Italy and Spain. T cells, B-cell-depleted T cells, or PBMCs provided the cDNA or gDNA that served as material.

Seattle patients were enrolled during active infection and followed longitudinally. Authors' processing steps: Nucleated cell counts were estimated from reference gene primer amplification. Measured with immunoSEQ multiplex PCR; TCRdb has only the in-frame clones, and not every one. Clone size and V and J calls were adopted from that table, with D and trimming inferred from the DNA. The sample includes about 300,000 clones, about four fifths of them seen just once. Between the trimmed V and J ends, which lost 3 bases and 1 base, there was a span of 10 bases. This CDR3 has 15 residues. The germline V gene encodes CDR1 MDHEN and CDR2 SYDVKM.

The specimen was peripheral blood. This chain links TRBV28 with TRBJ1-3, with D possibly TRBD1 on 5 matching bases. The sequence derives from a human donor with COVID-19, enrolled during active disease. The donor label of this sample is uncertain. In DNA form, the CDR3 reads TGTGCCAGCAGTTTCGTTGGGGCATCTGGAAACACCATATATTTT. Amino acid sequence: CASSFVGASGNTIYF.